This T cell receptor (beta chain) was recorded in a study of breast tumors, draining lymph nodes, adjacent tissues. Broader study findings: The lymph node origin of tumor T cells was framed as consistent with a hypothesis, not demonstrated. Tumor TCR diversity was below lymph nodes but above nontumor tissue. Tumor and nontumor repertoires were significantly more similar in luminal-like than in basal-like breast cancer. Data fit most tumor T cells coming from lymph node, expanding in tumor.

TCRdb passed the multiplex PCR reads through MiXCR, listing each CDR3 protein once. The data hold roughly 110,000 distinct CDR3 sequences, with under 40% observed a single time. Breast cancer patients provided tissue from their axillary draining lymph nodes. This clonotype showed up many times. Its cognate antigen is unknown. The sequence derives from a female donor with breast cancer. Some clones in this sample may be carry-over from other donors' samples. The sample comprised axillary lymph node tissue.

The CDR3 reads CASSLQGAISSNQPQHF. The DNA for the CDR3 is TGTGCCAGCAGCTTACAGGGGGCGATAAGTAGCAATCAGCCCCAGCATTTT. The chain joins TRBV5-6 to TRBJ1-5; 9 bases are a match to TRBD1. Germline V lookup: CDR1 SGHDT, CDR2 YYEEEE. This CDR3 is 17 amino acids long. V shed 2 bases, J shed 0 bases, and the junction held 6 bases outside the gene matches.